This T cell receptor (beta chain) was recorded in a study of blood T cell repertoires in COVID-19. In the source study's methods: Amplification with reference gene primers provided the estimates of nucleated cell counts. Sequencing used immunoSEQ multiplex PCR; TCRdb keeps in-frame clones, though not all of them. D and trimming were read from the DNA, whereas the V and J calls and clone size are those reported in that table. The data hold about 100,000 clones, with 80% to 95% observed a single time. The ends lost 4 bases at V and 1 base at J; junction bases unmatched: 8. The V gene's germline CDR1 is MGHRA and CDR2 YSYEKL. This CDR3 region has 16 residues.

Source material: peripheral blood. The J gene is TRBJ1-1, the V gene TRBV4-1, with 8 positions matching TRBD1. This receptor was obtained from a woman between 45 and 60 years old with COVID-19, enrolled during active disease. CDR3 residues: CASSPQQGVRNTEAFF. CDR3 bases: TGCGCCAGCAGCCCGCAACAGGGGGTGCGGAACACTGAAGCTTTCTTT.